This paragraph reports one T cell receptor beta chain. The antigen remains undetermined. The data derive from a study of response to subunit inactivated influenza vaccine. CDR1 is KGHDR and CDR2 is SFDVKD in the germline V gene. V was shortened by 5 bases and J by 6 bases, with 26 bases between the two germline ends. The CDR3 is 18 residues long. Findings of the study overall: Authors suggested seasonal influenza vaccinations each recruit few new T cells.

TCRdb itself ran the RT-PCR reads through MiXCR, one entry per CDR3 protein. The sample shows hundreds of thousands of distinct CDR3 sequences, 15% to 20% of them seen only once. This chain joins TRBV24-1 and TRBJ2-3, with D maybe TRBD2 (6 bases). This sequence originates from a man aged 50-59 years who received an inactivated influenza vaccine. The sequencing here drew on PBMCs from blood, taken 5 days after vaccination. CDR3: CATSALPAAGTQSDTQYF. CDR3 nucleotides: TGTGCCACCAGTGCGCTACCCGCCGCCGGGACTCAGTCGGATACGCAGTATTTT.